The TCR beta chain under discussion was sequenced for a study of regulatory T cells in long-lasting Graves disease. Turning to the study itself: Newly diagnosed Graves' patients had taken antithyroid drugs under 3 months. Study-level results: Exclusively peripheral blood, rather than thyroid tissue, was studied.

The time point: newly diagnosed GD, antithyroid drugs for less than 3 months. The TCR library was prepared using RNA isolated from PBMCs. This clonotype was seen a few times. As yet, its antigen is unknown. To make TCR beta libraries, researchers used iRepertoire HTBI primers and Arm-PCR of CDR3 regions. TCRdb analysed the multiplex PCR reads with MiXCR anew, one entry per CDR3 protein. The sample lists hundreds of thousands of distinct CDR3 sequences, 16% occurring once. These data are also associated with another study on T cells in Graves' hyperthyroidism and ophthalmopathy. That report adds: HTBI primers drove first-round RT-PCR of the TCR CDR3.

The clonotype originates from a woman in her twenties or thirties with Graves disease. The source was peripheral blood mononuclear cells (PBMCs), collected at new diagnosis, from a patient treated with antithyroid drugs.

In DNA form, the CDR3 reads TGTGCCTGGGGACACCAAGAGACCCAGTACTTC. Translated: CAWGHQETQYF. The chain has TRBV30 and TRBJ2-5; D gene uncertain. The CDR3 spans 11 residues. Germline V gene data show CDR1 as GTSNPN and CDR2 as SVGIG (reference sequence). V gave up 5 bases and J gave up 0 bases, with 4 bases separating them.